The following is a T cell receptor beta chain sequence with its context. Authors' methods: Amplification of reference gene primers provided the estimated nucleated cell counts. Here immunoSEQ multiplex PCR was the method, and the copy in TCRdb shows in-frame clones only, minus some. V and J calls and clone size are those listed in that table; D and trimming were worked out from the DNA. Among about 500,000 clones, 85% to 90% were seen once, and the ten largest hold 7.5% to 9%. The data were taken from a study of blood T cell repertoires in COVID-19. Trimming took off 4 bases at V and 8 bases at J, with 21 bases between the two ends. The CDR3 loop spans 15 amino acids. CDR1 is SGHDT, CDR2 YYEEEE, per germline.

The specimen was peripheral blood. The V call is TRBV5-6, the J call TRBJ1-2, with TRBD1 as a possible D gene (5 bases). This TCR came from a woman in her forties or fifties with COVID-19, enrolled during active disease. As DNA, the CDR3 is TGTGCCAGCAGCCCTGTAGGGCGGCAGGGCGGCGGCTACACCTTC. Translation: CASSPVGRQGGGYTF.